This T cell receptor (beta chain) comes out of a study of blood T cell repertoires in COVID-19 (dated by TCRdb to the early 2020s). Describing the broader study: Collaborator samples came from the United States, Italy and Spain and covered acute and convalescent phases of COVID-19. The repertoires were made available in a free public database intended to serve as a resource for research on the immune response to SARS-CoV-2. Samples were obtained from the ongoing ImmuneRACE study (first 160 participants) and from 950 to 1,500 subjects provided by 6 global collaborators. The material from the prospective study consisted of cDNA or gDNA derived from T cells, B-cell-depleted T cells, or PBMCs. Deeply sampled blood TCRbeta repertoires from subjects exposed to, actively infected with, or recovered from COVID-19 were included in the dataset. Where available, HLA class I and class II types were taken from metadata supplied by the sample provider and were not determined by assay-based typing. Sample metadata almost always included a de-identified subject ID, COVID-19 status, age in years and sex. General findings and caveats noted by the study authors: The amount of clinical and demographic metadata varied by source and participant and was provided uncurated.

The immunoSEQ Assay, a bias-controlled multiplex PCR, was used to amplify TCRbeta CDR3 regions from genomic DNA. The authors processed their data as follows. The number of nucleated cells in each sample was estimated from the amplification of reference gene primers within the assay. To quantify the absolute abundance of each unique TCRbeta CDR3 rearrangement, sequence reads were collapsed and filtered. Productive Simpson clonality was computed per sample as the square root of Simpson's diversity index over productive rearrangements. TCRdb holds this immuneACCESS table with in-frame rearrangements only. Some clones are missing; in checked studies, unresolved V genes explain under half, and the rest has no known cause. The V and J calls and clone size were taken over from that table, and D and trimming were inferred from the DNA. This sample has around 110,000 clones in its table, and 70% to 85% of those were observed once. The ten largest make up approximately 5% of the sample.

Collaborating institutions collected whole blood in K2EDTA tubes following their own protocols. Collaborator samples were shipped for TCRbeta analysis as frozen whole blood, isolated PBMCs, or DNA extracted from either sample type. The CDR3, cysteine through phenylalanine, is 14 amino acids long. The sequence is cut down to CDR3 DNA, 42 bases in frame from base 1. CDR1 and CDR2 (SGHRS, YFSETQ) derive from the germline V gene. V loses 0 bases of germline sequence and J loses 2 bases, and the interval between the two ends is 8 bases. About this clone itself: No cognate antigen has been identified for it. The sample holds no much larger clone one base away, and base qualities are not on file. Within the sample, other DNA sequences also encode this same CDR3.

The source of this sequence is a woman in her seventies with acute or convalescent COVID-19. The V and J segments used are TRBV5-1 and TRBJ1-2; tentative D gene TRBD1, with 5 bases matching. Sequencing input: peripheral blood. The CDR3 region: CASSLGQGNYGYTF. At the DNA level, the sequence is TGCGCCAGCAGCTTGGGGCAGGGAAACTATGGCTACACCTTC.